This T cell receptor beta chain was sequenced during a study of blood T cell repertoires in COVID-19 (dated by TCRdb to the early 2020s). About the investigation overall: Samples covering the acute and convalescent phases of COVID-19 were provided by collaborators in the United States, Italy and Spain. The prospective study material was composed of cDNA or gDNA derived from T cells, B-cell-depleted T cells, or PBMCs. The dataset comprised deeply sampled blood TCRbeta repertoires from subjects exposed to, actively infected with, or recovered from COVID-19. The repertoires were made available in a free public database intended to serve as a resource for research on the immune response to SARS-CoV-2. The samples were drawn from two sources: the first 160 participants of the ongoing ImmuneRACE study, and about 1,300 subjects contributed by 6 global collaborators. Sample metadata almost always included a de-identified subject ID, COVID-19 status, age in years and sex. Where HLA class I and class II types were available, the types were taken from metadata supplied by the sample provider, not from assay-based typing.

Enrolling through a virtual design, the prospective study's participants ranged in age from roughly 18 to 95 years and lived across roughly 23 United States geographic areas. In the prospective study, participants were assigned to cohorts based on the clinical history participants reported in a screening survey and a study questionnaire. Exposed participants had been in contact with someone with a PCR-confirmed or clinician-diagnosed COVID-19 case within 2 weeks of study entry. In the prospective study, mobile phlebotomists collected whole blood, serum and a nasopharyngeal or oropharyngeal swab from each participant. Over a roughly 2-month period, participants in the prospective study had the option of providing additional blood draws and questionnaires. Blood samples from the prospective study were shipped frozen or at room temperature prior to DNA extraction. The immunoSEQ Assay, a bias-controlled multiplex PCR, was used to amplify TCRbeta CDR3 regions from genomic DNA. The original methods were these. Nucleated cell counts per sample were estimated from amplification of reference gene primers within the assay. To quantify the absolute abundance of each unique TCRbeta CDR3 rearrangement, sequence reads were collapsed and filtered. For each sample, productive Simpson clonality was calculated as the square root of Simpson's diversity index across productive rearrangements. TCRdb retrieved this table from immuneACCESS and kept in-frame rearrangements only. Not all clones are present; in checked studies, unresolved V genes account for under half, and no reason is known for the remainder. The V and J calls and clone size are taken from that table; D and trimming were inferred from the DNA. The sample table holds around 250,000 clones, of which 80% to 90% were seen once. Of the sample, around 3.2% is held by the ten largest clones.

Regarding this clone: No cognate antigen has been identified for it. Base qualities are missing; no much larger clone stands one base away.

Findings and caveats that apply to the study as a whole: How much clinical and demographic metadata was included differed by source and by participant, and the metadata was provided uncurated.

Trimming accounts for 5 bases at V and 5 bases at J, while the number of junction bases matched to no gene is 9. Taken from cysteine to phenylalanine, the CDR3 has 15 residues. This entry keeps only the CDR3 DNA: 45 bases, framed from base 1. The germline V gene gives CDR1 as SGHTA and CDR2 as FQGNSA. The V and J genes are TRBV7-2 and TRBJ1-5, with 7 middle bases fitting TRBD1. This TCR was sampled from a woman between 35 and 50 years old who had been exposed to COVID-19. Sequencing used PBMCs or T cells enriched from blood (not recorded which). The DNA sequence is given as TGTGCCAGCAGCCCACGGACAGGCTTTGATCAGCCCCAGCATTTT. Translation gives CASSPRTGFDQPQHF.